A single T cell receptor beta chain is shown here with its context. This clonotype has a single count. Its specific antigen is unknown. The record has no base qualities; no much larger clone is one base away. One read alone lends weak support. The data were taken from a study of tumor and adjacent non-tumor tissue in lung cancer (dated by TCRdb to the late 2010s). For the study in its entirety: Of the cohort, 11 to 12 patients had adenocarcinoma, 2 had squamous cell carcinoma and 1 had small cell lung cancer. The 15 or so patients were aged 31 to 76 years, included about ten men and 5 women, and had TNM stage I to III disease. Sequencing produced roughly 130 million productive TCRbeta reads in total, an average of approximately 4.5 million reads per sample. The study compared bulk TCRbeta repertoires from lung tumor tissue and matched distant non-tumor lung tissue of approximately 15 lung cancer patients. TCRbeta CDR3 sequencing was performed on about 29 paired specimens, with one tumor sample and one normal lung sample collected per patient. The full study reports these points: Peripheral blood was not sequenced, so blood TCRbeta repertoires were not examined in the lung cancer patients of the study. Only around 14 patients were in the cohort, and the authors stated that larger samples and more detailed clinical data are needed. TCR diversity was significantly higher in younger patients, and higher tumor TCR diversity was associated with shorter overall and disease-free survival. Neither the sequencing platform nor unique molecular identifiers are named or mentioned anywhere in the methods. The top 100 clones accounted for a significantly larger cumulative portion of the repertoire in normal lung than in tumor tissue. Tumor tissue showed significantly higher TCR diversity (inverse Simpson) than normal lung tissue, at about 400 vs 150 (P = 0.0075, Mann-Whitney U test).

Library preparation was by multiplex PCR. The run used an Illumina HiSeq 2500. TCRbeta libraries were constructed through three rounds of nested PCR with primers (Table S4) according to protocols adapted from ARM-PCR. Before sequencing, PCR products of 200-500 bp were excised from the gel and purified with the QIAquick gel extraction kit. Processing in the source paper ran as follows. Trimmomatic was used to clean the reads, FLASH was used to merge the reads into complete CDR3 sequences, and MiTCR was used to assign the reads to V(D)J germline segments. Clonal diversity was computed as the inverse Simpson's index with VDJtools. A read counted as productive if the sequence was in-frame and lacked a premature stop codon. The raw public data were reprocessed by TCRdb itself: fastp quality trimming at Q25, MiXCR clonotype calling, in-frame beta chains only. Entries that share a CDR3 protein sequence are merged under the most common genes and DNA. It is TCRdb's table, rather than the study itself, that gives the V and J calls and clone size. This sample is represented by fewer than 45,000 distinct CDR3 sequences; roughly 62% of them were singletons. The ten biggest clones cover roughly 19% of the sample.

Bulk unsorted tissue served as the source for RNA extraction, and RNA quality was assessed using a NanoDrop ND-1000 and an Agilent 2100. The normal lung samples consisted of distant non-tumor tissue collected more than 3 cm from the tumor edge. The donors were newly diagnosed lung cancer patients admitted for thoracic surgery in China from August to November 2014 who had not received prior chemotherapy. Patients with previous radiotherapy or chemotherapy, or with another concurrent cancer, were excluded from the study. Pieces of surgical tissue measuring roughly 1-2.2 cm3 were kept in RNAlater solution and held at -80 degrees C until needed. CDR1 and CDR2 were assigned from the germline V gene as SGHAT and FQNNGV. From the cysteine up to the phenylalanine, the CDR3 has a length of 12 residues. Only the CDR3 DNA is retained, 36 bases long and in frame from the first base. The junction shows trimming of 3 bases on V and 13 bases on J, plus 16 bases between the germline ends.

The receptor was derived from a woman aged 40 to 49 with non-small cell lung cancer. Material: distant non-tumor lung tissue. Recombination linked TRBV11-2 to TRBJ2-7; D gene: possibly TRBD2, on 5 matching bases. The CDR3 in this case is CASSLRASSQYF. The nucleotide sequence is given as TGTGCCAGCAGCTTGAGGGCAAGTAGTCAATACTTC. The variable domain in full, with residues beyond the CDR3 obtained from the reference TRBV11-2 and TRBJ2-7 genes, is EAGVAQSPRYKIIEKRQSVAFWCNPISGHATLYWYQQILGQGPKLLIQFQNNGVVDDSQLPKDRFSAERLKGVDSTLKIQPAKLEDSAVYLCASSLRASSQYFGPGTRLTVT.